This T cell receptor beta chain was observed in a study of T cells in Graves' hyperthyroidism and ophthalmopathy. Study findings and constraints: Ophthalmopathy got predicted by the model a median about 6.7 months before its onset.

Clinical Activity Scores of at least 3, NOSPECS grades of at least 4 and durations under 3 months characterized ophthalmopathy patients. This clonotype appeared a few times. Its antigen is still unknown. From RNA transcripts, TCR beta CDR3 regions were amplified. First-round RT-PCR with HTBI primers amplified the TCR CDR3 region. In TCRdb, the multiplex PCR reads were re-called with MiXCR into one record per CDR3 protein. The data contain 600,000 to 700,000 distinct CDR3 sequences, 14% to 15% of them singletons. Sequencing was carried out using blood. The receptor was derived from a woman between 40 and 55 years old with Graves' ophthalmopathy.

This CDR3 reads CASSYGLEAGANVLTF. CDR3 DNA sequence: TGTGCCAGCAGTTACGGTCTCGAGGCTGGGGCCAACGTCCTGACTTTC. The chain joins TRBV6-2 or TRBV6-3 to TRBJ2-6; D remains unclear. Trimming left V 2 bases short and J 2 bases short, with 10 bases between. The length of the CDR3 is 16 residues. The germline gives CDR1 MNHEY, CDR2 SVGEGT.